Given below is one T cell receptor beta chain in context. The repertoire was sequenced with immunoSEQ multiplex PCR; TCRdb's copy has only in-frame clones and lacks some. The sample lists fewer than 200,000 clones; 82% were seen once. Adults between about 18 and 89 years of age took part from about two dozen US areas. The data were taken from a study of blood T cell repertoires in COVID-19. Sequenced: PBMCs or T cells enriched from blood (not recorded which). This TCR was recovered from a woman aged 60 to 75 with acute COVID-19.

CDR3 nucleotide sequence: TGTGCCAGCTCTGTTGTGCAGCGAGGATGCGATACGCAGTATTTT. Translating it yields CASSVVQRGCDTQYF. The gene calls are TRBV3-1 (or the pseudogene TRBV3-2) and TRBJ2-3; D ambiguous. The V gene lost 8 bases and the J gene lost 6 bases, with 21 bases spanning the gap. The CDR3 consists of 15 residues. Germline V gives CDR1 LGHDT, CDR2 YNNKEL (reference sequence).